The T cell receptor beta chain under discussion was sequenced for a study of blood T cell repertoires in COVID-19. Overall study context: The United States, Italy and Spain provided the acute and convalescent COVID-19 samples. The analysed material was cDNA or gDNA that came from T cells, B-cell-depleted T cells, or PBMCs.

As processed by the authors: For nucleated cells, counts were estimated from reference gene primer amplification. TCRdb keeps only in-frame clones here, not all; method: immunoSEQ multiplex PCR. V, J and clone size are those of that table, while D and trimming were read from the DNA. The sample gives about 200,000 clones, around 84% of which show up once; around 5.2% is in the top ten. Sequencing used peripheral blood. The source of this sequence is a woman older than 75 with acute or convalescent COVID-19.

In nucleotides, the CDR3 is TGTGCCTGGGTGGGGGACAGGGCTTGGGAGCAGTTCTTC. Translated, it gives CAWVGDRAWEQFF. The genes are TRBV30 and TRBJ2-1; 9 bases are shared with TRBD1. The V gene's germline CDR1 is GTSNPN and CDR2 SVGIG (reference sequence). The CDR3 is made up of 13 amino acids. J lost 10 bases, V lost 5 bases, and 9 bases had no gene match.